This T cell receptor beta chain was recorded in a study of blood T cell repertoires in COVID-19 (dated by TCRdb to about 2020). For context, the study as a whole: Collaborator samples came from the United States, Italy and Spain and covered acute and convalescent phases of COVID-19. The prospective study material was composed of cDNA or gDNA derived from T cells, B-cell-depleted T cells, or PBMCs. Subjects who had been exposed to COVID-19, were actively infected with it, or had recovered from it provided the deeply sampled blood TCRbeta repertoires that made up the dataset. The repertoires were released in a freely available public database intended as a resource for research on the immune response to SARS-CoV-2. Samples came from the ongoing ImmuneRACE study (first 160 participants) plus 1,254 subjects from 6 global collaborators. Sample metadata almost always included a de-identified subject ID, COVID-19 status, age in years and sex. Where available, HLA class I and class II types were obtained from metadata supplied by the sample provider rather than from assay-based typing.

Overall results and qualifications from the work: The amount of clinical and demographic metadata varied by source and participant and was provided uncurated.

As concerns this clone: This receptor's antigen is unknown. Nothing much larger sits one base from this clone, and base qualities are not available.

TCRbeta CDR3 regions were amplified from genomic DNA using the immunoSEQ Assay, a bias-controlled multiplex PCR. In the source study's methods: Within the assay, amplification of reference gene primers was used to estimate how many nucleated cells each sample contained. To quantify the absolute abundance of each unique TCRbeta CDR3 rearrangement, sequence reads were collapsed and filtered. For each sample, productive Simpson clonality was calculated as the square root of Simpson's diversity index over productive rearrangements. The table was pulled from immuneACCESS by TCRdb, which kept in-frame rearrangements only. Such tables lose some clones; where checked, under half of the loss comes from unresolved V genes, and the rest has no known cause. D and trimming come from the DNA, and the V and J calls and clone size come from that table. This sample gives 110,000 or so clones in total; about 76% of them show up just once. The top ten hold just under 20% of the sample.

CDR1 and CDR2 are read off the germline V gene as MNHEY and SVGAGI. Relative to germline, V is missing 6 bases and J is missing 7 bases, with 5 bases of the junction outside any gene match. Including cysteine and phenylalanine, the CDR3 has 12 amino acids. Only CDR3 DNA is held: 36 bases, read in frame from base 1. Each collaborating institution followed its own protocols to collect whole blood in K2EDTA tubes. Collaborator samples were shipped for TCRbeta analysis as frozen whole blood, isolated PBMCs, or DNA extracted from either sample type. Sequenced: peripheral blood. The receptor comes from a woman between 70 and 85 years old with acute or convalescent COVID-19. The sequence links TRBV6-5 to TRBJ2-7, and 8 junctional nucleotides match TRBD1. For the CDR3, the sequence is CASSQTGDEQYF. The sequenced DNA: TGTGCCAGCAGCCAGACAGGGGATGAGCAGTACTTC.